These 22 T cell receptor beta chains share one sample of origin, sequenced in a study of T cells in Graves' hyperthyroidism and ophthalmopathy. RNA transcripts provided the source from which TCR beta CDR3 regions were amplified. The HTBI primer set was used in a first-round RT-PCR of the TCR CDR3. TCRdb re-derived calls from the multiplex PCR reads in MiXCR, one entry per CDR3 protein. The sample includes 200,000 to 250,000 distinct CDR3 sequences, about a sixth of them seen just once. Source material: blood. These receptors all come from a woman between 18 and 29 years old with Graves' ophthalmopathy.

As for this clonotype: One junction end does not reproduce the germline sequence, and a read error may be involved. V gene TRBV20-1 combines with J gene TRBJ2-3; TRBD2 matches 7 bases. CDR1 and CDR2 (germline): DFQATT, SNEGSKA (reference sequence). The CDR3 spans 16 residues. CDR3 bases: TGCGGTGCAAGTAGTGGTTCGGCGGGGGGCACAGATACGCAGTATTTT. Translating gives CGASSGSAGGTDTQYF.

This clonotype appeared many times. This chain joins TRBV5-1 and TRBJ1-1; weak D call: TRBD1 (5 bases). The CDR3 covers 14 residues. The germline V gene encodes CDR1 SGHRS and CDR2 YFSETQ. The V end lost 6 bases, the J end lost 5 bases, and 17 bases lay between the germline ends. The CDR3 DNA reads as TGCGCCAGCACCTATTGGGACGGGCAAACTGAAGCTTTCTTT. The encoded protein is CASTYWDGQTEAFF.

This clonotype has at least ten counts. J is TRBJ2-7 and V is TRBV5-1; 7 bases line up with TRBD1. Losses at the gene ends were 0 bases for V and 5 bases for J; bases not matched to a gene: 5. Germline values: CDR1 SGHRS, CDR2 YFSETQ. The CDR3 runs 14 residues. The CDR3 region is CASSLARGNHEQYF. The CDR3, as DNA: TGCGCCAGCAGCTTGGCCAGGGGGAACCACGAGCAGTACTTC.

Written as DNA, the CDR3 is TGTGCCAGCAGTTTTTCGTCTTTGGGACAGGGACGCCCAGATACGCAGTATTTT. Protein sequence: CASSFSSLGQGRPDTQYF. The chain employs TRBV28 and TRBJ2-3, with TRBD1 matching over 9 bases. Germline CDR1 MDHEN, CDR2 SYDVKM. The V gene end was trimmed by 3 bases and the J gene end by 4 bases; junction bases not matched to a gene: 14. CDR3 length equals 18 residues.

This clonotype was recorded at least ten times. The chain recombines TRBV12-3 or TRBV12-4 with TRBJ1-5; D unresolved. The CDR3 sequence is 16 residues long. Trimming shortened V by 3 bases and J by 1 base, and 13 bases separated the two germline ends. CDR3 nucleotides: TGTGCCAGCAGTTTCCCCGGCGCCTCGAGCAATCAGCCCCAGCATTTT. Translated: CASSFPGASSNQPQHF.

This clonotype has ten or more counts. J is TRBJ2-4 and V is TRBV3-1, with unresolved D. The CDR3 is 15 residues long. V was shortened by 1 base and J by 15 bases, with 22 bases between the two germline ends. The germline gives CDR1 LGHDT, CDR2 YNNKEL (reference sequence). As DNA, the CDR3 is TGTGCCAGCAGCCAAGGTTGGGCAGCTGAAAGGGTGGTGTACTTC. Residues: CASSQGWAAERVVYF.

The rearrangement links TRBV29-1 to TRBJ2-3, with a weak D call TRBD1 (5 bases). V dropped 8 bases and J dropped 4 bases, with 13 bases sitting between them. The CDR3 runs to 12 residues. Germline-derived CDR1 and CDR2 are SQVTM and ANQGSEA. CDR3 in amino acids: CSMGLSADTQYF. CDR3 bases: TGCAGCATGGGGCTTTCCGCAGATACGCAGTATTTT.

This clonotype was picked up many times. This chain connects TRBV20-1 to TRBJ1-3; D is uncertain. Germline CDR1 and CDR2: DFQATT and SNEGSKA (reference sequence). This CDR3 has 14 residues. The V gene lost 3 bases and the J gene lost 3 bases, with 12 bases spanning the gap. CDR3 residues: CSASPPTGGNTIYF. CDR3 coding DNA: TGCAGTGCTAGCCCCCCTACGGGTGGAAACACCATATATTTT.

This clonotype appeared many times. The chain is built from TRBV7-9 and TRBJ2-7, with 7 bases lining up with TRBD2. CDR3 length: 12 residues. The germline gives CDR1 SEHNR, CDR2 FQNEAQ (reference sequence). The V gene end was trimmed by 4 bases and the J gene end by 5 bases; junction bases not matched to a gene: 2. Here the CDR3 reads CASSSGGDEQYF. The DNA of the CDR3 is TGTGCCAGCAGCTCTGGGGGGGACGAGCAGTACTTC.

In this sample, this clonotype turned up many times. The J gene is TRBJ1-2, the V gene TRBV4-2; 7 bases fit TRBD1. Germline assignment: CDR1 LGHNA and CDR2 YNFKEQ. This CDR3 comprises 19 residues. V gave up 0 bases and J gave up 3 bases; unmatched junction bases: 16. Written as DNA, the CDR3 is TGTGCCAGCAGCCAAGACGAGTTTGGACAGGCGGGCATCCACTATGGCTACACCTTC. Residues: CASSQDEFGQAGIHYGYTF.

This clonotype appeared many times. The gene calls are TRBV5-1 and TRBJ1-1, with D possibly matching TRBD1 (5 bases). V was cut by 0 bases and J by 4 bases, with 13 bases left in between. The CDR3 is 15 amino acids. The germline V gene has CDR1 SGHRS and CDR2 YFSETQ. The CDR3 protein is CASSLVFFGGTEAFF. In nucleotides, the CDR3 is TGCGCCAGCAGCTTGGTTTTTTTCGGGGGCACTGAAGCTTTCTTT.

This clonotype was found many times. The chain couples TRBV28 to TRBJ1-2; tentative D call: TRBD1 (5 bases). The CDR3 loop spans 12 amino acids. CDR1 MDHEN and CDR2 SYDVKM come from the germline V gene. The V end lost 5 bases, the J end lost 4 bases, and 8 bases lay between the germline ends. This CDR3 is CASSTGGYGYTF. The CDR3 DNA is TGTGCCAGCAGTACAGGCGGCTATGGCTACACCTTC.

This clonotype has a count of ten or more. The V call is TRBV6-1, the J call TRBJ2-1; 8 bases fit TRBD2. V lost 5 bases, J lost 4 bases, and 4 bases stayed unmatched. This CDR3 region has 14 residues. Germline V gene sequence: CDR1 MNHNS, CDR2 SASEGT. CDR3 residues: CASSSGSLYNEQFF. The CDR3 coding sequence is TGTGCCAGCAGTAGCGGGAGTCTTTACAATGAGCAGTTCTTC.

This clonotype was recorded many times. The chain links TRBV11-3 to TRBJ2-1; D unclear. This CDR3 is built from 15 residues. CDR1 is SGHNT and CDR2 is YENEEA in the germline V gene. V dropped 4 bases and J dropped 2 bases, with 12 bases sitting between them. This CDR3 is CASSYGFRTYNEQFF. The CDR3 nucleotides are TGTGCCAGCAGCTACGGATTTCGCACCTACAATGAGCAGTTCTTC.

This clonotype has ten or more counts. The chain couples TRBV4-1 to TRBJ2-3; TRBD1 aligns across 11 bases. The CDR3 loop spans 16 amino acids. CDR1 is MGHRA and CDR2 is YSYEKL in the germline V gene. V dropped 4 bases and J dropped 0; count of bases not matched to a gene: 3. The CDR3 protein is CASSPGQGASTDTQYF. CDR3 nucleotides: TGCGCCAGCAGCCCCGGACAGGGGGCGAGCACAGATACGCAGTATTTT.

This clonotype showed up many times. The gene calls are TRBV5-6 and TRBJ1-2; 7 nucleotides match TRBD1. The CDR3 loop spans 12 amino acids. With 4 bases clipped from V and 6 bases from J, the junction kept 3 bases outside the gene matches. The V gene's germline CDR1 is SGHDT and CDR2 YYEEEE. The CDR3 region is CASSPTGNGYTF. The CDR3 DNA is TGTGCCAGCAGCCCGACAGGGAATGGCTACACCTTC.

The table lists this clonotype with many counts. The J gene is TRBJ2-3, the V gene TRBV4-2; TRBD1 might be the D (5 bases). Germline V gene sequence: CDR1 LGHNA, CDR2 YNFKEQ. V lost 0 bases to trimming and J lost 2 bases, with 12 bases between them. The CDR3 has 16 amino acids. CDR3 region: CASSQDKGLLTDTQYF. The CDR3, as DNA: TGTGCCAGCAGCCAAGACAAGGGGCTCCTCACAGATACGCAGTATTTT.

In its sample, this clonotype was seen many times. The chain combines TRBV20-1 with TRBJ2-5; D is uncertain. The V and J ends lost 5 bases and 1 base respectively, with 2 bases between them. The V gene's germline CDR1 is DFQATT and CDR2 SNEGSKA (reference sequence). CDR3 length: 10 amino acids. This CDR3 reads CSAPQETQYF. The CDR3 DNA reads as TGCAGTGCTCCCCAAGAGACCCAGTACTTC.

This clonotype showed up many times. The chain recombines TRBV27 with TRBJ1-2; 9 bases are a match to TRBD1. Germline CDR1 and CDR2: MNHEY and SMNVEV (reference sequence). Trimming removed 5 bases from V and 4 bases from J; junction bases left unmatched: 5. The CDR3 covers 14 residues. CDR3 in amino acids: CASSEGTGIYGYTF. The CDR3 region has the DNA TGTGCCAGCAGTGAAGGGACAGGGATCTATGGCTACACCTTC.

The sample holds many counts of this clonotype. The genes are TRBV11-3 and TRBJ1-5; a weak D match, TRBD1 (6 bases). The CDR3 covers 17 residues. Germline lookup yields CDR1 SGHNT and CDR2 YENEEA. Trimming left V 6 bases short and J 4 bases short, with 22 bases between. CDR3 amino acids: CASSSMGDTSLNQPQHF. Written as DNA, the CDR3 is TGTGCCAGCAGTTCTATGGGGGACACCTCATTGAATCAGCCCCAGCATTTT.

The sample holds many counts of this clonotype. The chain links TRBV29-1 to TRBJ2-1; D gene uncertain. V dropped 7 bases and J dropped 6 bases, with 10 bases sitting between them. The CDR3 is made up of 11 amino acids. Germline CDR1 is SQVTM and CDR2 is ANQGSEA. The CDR3 DNA sequence: TGCAGCGCACGGTATCTCAATGAGCAGTTCTTC. It translates to CSARYLNEQFF.

The table lists this clonotype with many counts. CDR3 sequence reads: CASRGQGAYSGNTIYF. The CDR3 DNA follows: TGCGCCAGCCGCGGACAGGGGGCTTACTCTGGAAACACCATATATTTT. The gene calls are TRBV4-1 and TRBJ1-3; TRBD1 matches 11 bases. With 8 bases clipped from V and 0 bases from J, the junction kept 6 bases outside the gene matches. This CDR3 is built from 16 residues. CDR1 and CDR2 (germline): MGHRA, YSYEKL.